The clone carrying this TCR beta chain has a single count. Method: immunoSEQ multiplex PCR; TCRdb's copy keeps in-frame clones and lacks some. The top ten hold less than 0.6% of the sample, which has 150,000 to 180,000 clones, less than 95% seen once. The data derive from a study of blood T cell repertoires in COVID-19. The V segment lost 2 bases and the J segment 5 bases; nucleotides outside the gene matches: 11. This CDR3 has 17 residues. Germline CDR1 and CDR2: LNHNV and YYDKDF (reference sequence). This sequence originates from a man aged 45-65 years with acute or convalescent COVID-19. Sequences were obtained from peripheral blood. The gene calls are TRBV15 and TRBJ2-7; 11 positions match TRBD1. The CDR3 sequence: CATSRSNRDRGTHEQYF. Written as DNA, the CDR3 is TGTGCCACCAGCAGAAGTAACCGGGACAGGGGGACCCACGAGCAGTACTTC.